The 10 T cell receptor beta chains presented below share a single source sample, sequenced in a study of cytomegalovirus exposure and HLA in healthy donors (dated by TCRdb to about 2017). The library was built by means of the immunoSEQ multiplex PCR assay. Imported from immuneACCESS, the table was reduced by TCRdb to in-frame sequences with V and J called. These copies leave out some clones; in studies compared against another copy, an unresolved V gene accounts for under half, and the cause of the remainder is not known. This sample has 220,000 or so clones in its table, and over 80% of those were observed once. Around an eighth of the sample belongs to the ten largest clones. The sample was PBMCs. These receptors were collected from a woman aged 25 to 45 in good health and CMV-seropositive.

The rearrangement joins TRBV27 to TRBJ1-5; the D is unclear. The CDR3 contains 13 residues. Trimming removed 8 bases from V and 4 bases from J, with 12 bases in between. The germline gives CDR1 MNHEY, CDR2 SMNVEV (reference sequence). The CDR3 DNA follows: TGTGCCAGCGGGTTGGGAAAAAATCAGCCCCAGCATTTT. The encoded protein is CASGLGKNQPQHF.

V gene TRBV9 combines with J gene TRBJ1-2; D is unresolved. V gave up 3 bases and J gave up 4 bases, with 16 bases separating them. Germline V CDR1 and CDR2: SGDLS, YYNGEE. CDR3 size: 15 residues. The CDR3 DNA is TGTGCCAGCAGCGAGTCTGTCCTCCCCCTCTATGGCTACACCTTC. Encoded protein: CASSESVLPLYGYTF.

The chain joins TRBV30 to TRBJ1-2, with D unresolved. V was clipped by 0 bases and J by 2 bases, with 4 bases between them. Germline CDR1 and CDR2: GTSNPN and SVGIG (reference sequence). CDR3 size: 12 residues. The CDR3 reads CAWSVSNYGYTF. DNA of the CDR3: TGTGCCTGGAGTGTATCGAACTATGGCTACACCTTC.

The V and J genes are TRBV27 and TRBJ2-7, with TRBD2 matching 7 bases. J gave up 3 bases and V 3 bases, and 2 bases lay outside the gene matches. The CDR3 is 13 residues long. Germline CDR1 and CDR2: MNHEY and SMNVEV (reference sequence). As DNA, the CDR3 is TGTGCCAGCAGTTTCATAGCGGGCTACGAGCAGTACTTC. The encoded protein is CASSFIAGYEQYF.

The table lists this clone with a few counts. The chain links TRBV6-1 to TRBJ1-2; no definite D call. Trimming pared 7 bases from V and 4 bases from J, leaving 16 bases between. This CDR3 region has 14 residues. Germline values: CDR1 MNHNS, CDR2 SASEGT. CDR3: CASTTTGVGYGYTF. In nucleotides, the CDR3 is TGTGCCAGCACCACGACCGGGGTCGGCTATGGCTACACCTTC.

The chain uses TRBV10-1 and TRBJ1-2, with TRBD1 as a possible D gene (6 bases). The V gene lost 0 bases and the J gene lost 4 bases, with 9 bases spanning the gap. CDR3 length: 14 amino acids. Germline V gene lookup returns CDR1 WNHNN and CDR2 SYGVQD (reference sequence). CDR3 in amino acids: CASSESWGPYGYTF. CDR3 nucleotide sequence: TGCGCCAGCAGTGAGTCGTGGGGGCCCTATGGCTACACCTTC.

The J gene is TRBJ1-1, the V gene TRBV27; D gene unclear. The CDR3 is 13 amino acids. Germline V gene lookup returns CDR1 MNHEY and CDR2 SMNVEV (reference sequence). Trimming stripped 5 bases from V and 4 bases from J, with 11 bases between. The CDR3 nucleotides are TGTGCCAGCAGTCCTCAGGTACCCACTGAAGCTTTCTTT. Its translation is CASSPQVPTEAFF.

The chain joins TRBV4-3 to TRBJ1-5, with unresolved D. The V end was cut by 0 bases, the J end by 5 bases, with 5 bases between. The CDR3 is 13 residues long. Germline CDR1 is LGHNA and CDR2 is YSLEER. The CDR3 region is CASSQDEDQPQHF. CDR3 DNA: TGCGCCAGCAGCCAAGATGAAGATCAGCCCCAGCATTTT.

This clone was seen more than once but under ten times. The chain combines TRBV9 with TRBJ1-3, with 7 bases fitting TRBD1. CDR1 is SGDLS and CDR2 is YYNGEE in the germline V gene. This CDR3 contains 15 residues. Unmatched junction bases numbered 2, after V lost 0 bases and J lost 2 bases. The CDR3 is CASSVDRGPGNTIYF. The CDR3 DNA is TGTGCCAGCAGCGTAGATAGGGGGCCTGGAAACACCATATATTTT.

The CDR3 DNA is TGTGCCAGCAGCCTAAGCCATGAGCAGTTCTTC. Translation gives CASSLSHEQFF. V and J are TRBV11-2 and TRBJ2-1; no clear D. V was pared by 5 bases and J by 8 bases, with 7 bases between. The length of the CDR3 is 11 residues. The germline gives CDR1 SGHAT, CDR2 FQNNGV.